This T cell receptor beta chain was documented in a study of shared clonotypes between healthy human individuals. Study results and limitations: The low donor count limited represented genetic and exposure-history diversity.

The trim removed 0 bases at V and 6 bases at J, leaving 5 bases unmatched. This CDR3 region has 15 residues. Germline CDR1 reads SGHRS; CDR2 reads YFSETQ. All donors were healthy HIV-negative adults lacking recent acute infections or vaccinations. Caucasian adults residing in Nashville, Tennessee made up all the donors. Negatively enriched CD4+ T cells were divided by CD45RA into naive and memory. This clone has only a few counts. Its antigen is not identified. TCRdb's table, derived via immunoSEQ multiplex PCR, lists solely in-frame clones and lacks some. This sample has about 660,000 clones, with 74% found just once.

This TCR was sampled from a woman aged 25-40 years in good health. The sample comprised memory CD4+ T cells sorted from blood. Specified subset: CD45RA-negative fraction. J is TRBJ2-1 and V is TRBV5-1; TRBD2 matches 8 bases. The CDR3 is CASSLDSGEINEQFF. In nucleotides, the CDR3 is TGCGCCAGCAGCTTGGATAGCGGGGAGATCAATGAGCAGTTCTTC.